These 21 T cell receptor beta chains came from one sample sequenced in a study of long-term antiretroviral therapy in people with HIV. This was the immunoSEQ v3.0 assay at survey level. The table came from immunoSEQ multiplex PCR; TCRdb's copy has only in-frame clones and leaves some out. The repertoire includes about 40,000 clones, 75% to 90% of them detected once, and about 6% sits in the top ten. Sequences were derived from unsorted PBMCs, sampled 3.1 years after starting antiretroviral therapy. These TCRs come from a woman in her fifties or sixties with HIV.

This clone was detected a few times. The chain links TRBV7-2 to TRBJ1-3; D possibly corresponds to TRBD1 (6 bases). The CDR3 runs to 15 residues. Germline V gene lookup returns CDR1 SGHTA and CDR2 FQGNSA. With 0 bases removed from V and 4 bases from J, the gap between germline ends came to 10 bases. This chain's CDR3 is CASSLAGGTGNTIYF. The CDR3, as DNA: TGTGCCAGCAGCTTAGCTGGGGGGACAGGAAACACCATATATTTT.

The J gene is TRBJ1-2, the V gene TRBV30; weak D call: TRBD1 (6 bases). This CDR3 has 14 amino acids. The V end was cut by 3 bases, the J end by 6 bases, with 17 bases between. In germline, CDR1 is GTSNPN, CDR2 SVGIG (reference sequence). The CDR3 nucleotides are TGTGCCTGGAGGATGACAGGTTTGGGGGATGGCTACACCTTC. Translating it yields CAWRMTGLGDGYTF.

The chain carries TRBV5-1 and TRBJ2-7; the match to TRBD2 covers 12 bases. CDR3 size: 16 residues. With 4 bases clipped from V and 2 bases from J, the junction kept 7 bases outside the gene matches. Germline V gene data show CDR1 as SGHRS and CDR2 as YFSETQ. CDR3 in DNA: TGCGCCAGCAGCAGCACTAGCGGGGGGCTTCCCTACGAGCAGTACTTC. The encoded protein is CASSSTSGGLPYEQYF.

In its sample, this clone was seen a few times. J is TRBJ1-1 and V is TRBV30, with D uncertain. The CDR3 totals 10 residues. CDR1 GTSNPN and CDR2 SVGIG come from the germline V gene (reference sequence). V was trimmed by 7 bases and J by 3 bases, leaving 6 bases between them. CDR3 amino acids: CASFDTEAFF. CDR3 bases: TGTGCCTCATTTGACACTGAAGCTTTCTTT.

The gene calls are TRBV7-9 and TRBJ1-2; 11 bases are a match to TRBD1. This CDR3 is 19 amino acids long. Germline CDR1 and CDR2: SEHNR and FQNEAQ (reference sequence). Trimming at V came to 5 bases and at J to 6 bases, leaving 20 bases not matched to a gene. CDR3 DNA sequence: TGTGCCAGCAGCCCCCCGAGGGGGGACAGGGGGACGAGGGTAAATGGCTACACCTTC. Its protein product is CASSPPRGDRGTRVNGYTF.

The J gene is TRBJ2-7, the V gene TRBV18, with TRBD1 matching 8 bases. This CDR3 has 15 amino acids. CDR1 and CDR2 from the germline V gene are KGHSH and LQKENI. V lost 4 bases, J lost 3 bases, and 8 bases stayed unmatched. The CDR3, as DNA: TGTGCCAGCTCACGGGCAGGGGGCGCAAGCTACGAGCAGTACTTC. Its protein product is CASSRAGGASYEQYF.

This chain uses TRBV6-5 with TRBJ1-4, with D possibly matching TRBD1 (6 bases). The length of the CDR3 is 14 residues. Germline CDR1 MNHEY, CDR2 SVGAGI. V shed 5 bases and J shed 2 bases, with 9 bases lying between them. CDR3 amino acids: CASSNRATNEKLFF. The CDR3 DNA reads TGTGCCAGCAGTAACAGGGCCACTAATGAAAAACTGTTTTTT.

In its sample, this clone was seen a few times. CDR3 loop: CASSHPTGKLSGYTF. CDR3 in DNA: TGTGCCAGCAGCCATCCGACAGGGAAGTTAAGTGGCTACACCTTC. The rearrangement links TRBV7-8 to TRBJ1-2, with 7 bases fitting TRBD1. Looked up from germline, CDR1 is SGHVS and CDR2 is FQNEAQ. Trimming removed 5 bases from V and 7 bases from J; junction bases left unmatched: 13. The CDR3 totals 15 residues.

This chain connects TRBV2 to TRBJ1-2; perhaps TRBD1 as D (5 bases). The CDR3 consists of 14 residues. The V and J ends lost 8 bases and 4 bases respectively, with 17 bases between them. In germline, CDR1 is SNHLY, CDR2 FYNNEI. The CDR3 is CASYGTQRGYGYTF. As DNA, the CDR3 is TGTGCCAGCTATGGGACTCAAAGAGGCTATGGCTACACCTTC.

In its sample, this clone was seen once. V and J are TRBV19 and TRBJ1-4, with 12 bases identical to TRBD1. CDR3 size: 15 residues. In germline, CDR1 is LNHDA, CDR2 SQIVND (reference sequence). V gave up 7 bases and J gave up 8 bases; unmatched junction bases: 8. Here the CDR3 DNA reads TGTGCCAGTATGGGACAGGGGGCGGTTGGGGAAAAACTGTTTTTT. Amino acid sequence: CASMGQGAVGEKLFF.

The CDR3 nucleotides read TGCGCCAGCATCCCTCGGCGGGGACAGATCAACTATGGCTACACCTTC. It yields the protein CASIPRRGQINYGYTF. This sequence joins TRBV23-1 and TRBJ1-2; 7 bases match TRBD1. TRBV23-1 is annotated as an ORF whose role is uncertain. The length of the CDR3 is 16 residues. Losses at the gene ends were 7 bases for V and 2 bases for J; bases not matched to a gene: 13.

The chain recombines TRBV27 with TRBJ2-2; 11 bases match TRBD1. The trim removed 5 bases at V and 3 bases at J, leaving 8 bases unmatched. The CDR3 runs to 17 residues. Germline lookup yields CDR1 MNHEY and CDR2 SMNVEV (reference sequence). CDR3 in DNA: TGTGCCAGCAGTCCCTTCGGACAGGGGGCAGACACCGGGGAGCTGTTTTTT. Amino acid sequence: CASSPFGQGADTGELFF.

The chain is built from TRBV29-1 and TRBJ1-1; 10 bases agree with TRBD1. With 5 bases clipped from V and 5 bases from J, the junction kept 5 bases outside the gene matches. The CDR3 loop spans 13 amino acids. Germline loops: CDR1 SQVTM, CDR2 ANQGSEA. The CDR3 sequence: CSVQTGGDTEAFF. The CDR3 nucleotides are TGCAGCGTTCAGACAGGGGGCGATACTGAAGCTTTCTTT.

The chain combines TRBV21-1 with TRBJ1-2; the table's D call of TRBD1 was not tested on the DNA. TRBV21-1 is labeled a pseudogene. The CDR3 has 16 amino acids. CDR3 loop: CASSKVGTGGAEGYTF. The CDR3 bases are TGTGCCAGCAGCAAAGTGGGGACAGGGGGCGCGGAGGGCTACACCTTC.

This chain joins TRBV27 and TRBJ2-7, with 12 nucleotides matching TRBD1. Germline-derived CDR1 and CDR2 are MNHEY and SMNVEV (reference sequence). V trimming: 5 bases; J trimming: 4 bases; junction bases outside the gene matches: 9. The CDR3 consists of 16 residues. CDR3 nucleotides: TGTGCCAGCAGTCTAAGGGGGACAGGGGGCAGGTACGAGCAGTACTTC. Its protein is CASSLRGTGGRYEQYF.

The chain employs TRBV2 and TRBJ2-5; 7 bases agree with TRBD2. CDR3 size: 16 residues. Germline assignment: CDR1 SNHLY and CDR2 FYNNEI. Germline trimming cut 8 bases from V and 5 bases from J; bases unmatched to any gene: 17. Here the CDR3 DNA reads TGTGCCAGCGGTACGGGGGGAATGGGGAAAGGGGAGACCCAGTACTTC. Translated, it gives CASGTGGMGKGETQYF.

V and J are TRBV5-5 and TRBJ1-6, with 10 bases that match TRBD1. Trimming removed 1 base from V and 7 bases from J; junction bases left unmatched: 5. This CDR3 region has 16 residues. Germline CDR1 SGHKS, CDR2 YYEKEE (reference sequence). The CDR3 protein is CASSLKWGQGNSPLHF. The CDR3 DNA reads TGTGCCAGCAGCTTGAAGTGGGGACAGGGGAATTCACCCCTCCACTTT.

The CDR3, as DNA: TGTGCCAGTAGTCTTCCAGGCAAGCGATACGAGCAGTACTTC. The encoded protein is CASSLPGKRYEQYF. V usage is TRBV19 and J usage is TRBJ2-7, with D unclear. Germline values: CDR1 LNHDA, CDR2 SQIVND (reference sequence). There are 14 residues in the CDR3. The V and J ends lost 5 bases and 4 bases respectively, with 15 bases between them.

The V call is TRBV5-6, the J call TRBJ1-1; 7 bases agree with TRBD1. Germline V CDR1 and CDR2: SGHDT, YYEEEE. There are 14 residues in the CDR3. The junction had 6 bases not matched to a gene; V was cut back by 4 bases and J by 3 bases. The CDR3 loop reads CASSRRDSYTEAFF. CDR3 in DNA: TGTGCCAGCAGCCGCCGGGACAGCTACACTGAAGCTTTCTTT. Filled out from reference TRBV5-6 and TRBJ1-1, the complete variable domain reads DAGVTQSPTHLIKTRGQQVTLRCSPKSGHDTVSWYQQALGQGPQFIFQYYEEEERQRGNFPDRFSGHQFPNYSSELNVNALLLGDSALYLCASSRRDSYTEAFFGQGTRLTVV.

The J gene is TRBJ1-1, the V gene TRBV7-9; TRBD1 matches at 12 bases. CDR3 length equals 16 residues. Trimming removed 5 bases from V and 4 bases from J; junction bases left unmatched: 8. Germline V gene sequence: CDR1 SEHNR, CDR2 FQNEAQ (reference sequence). CDR3 sequence: CASSPRDRGLITEAFF. CDR3 nucleotides: TGTGCCAGCAGCCCTAGGGACAGGGGGCTAATCACTGAAGCTTTCTTT. Complete variable domain (other parts from reference TRBV7-9 and TRBJ1-1): DTGVSQNPRHKITKRGQNVTFRCDPISEHNRLYWYRQTLGQGPEFLTYFQNEAQLEKSRLLSDRFSAERPKGSFSTLEIQRTEQGDSAMYLCASSPRDRGLITEAFFGQGTRLTVV.

The chain recombines TRBV2 with TRBJ1-2; D ambiguous. V gave up 6 bases and J gave up 8 bases, with 16 bases separating them. Germline V gene lookup returns CDR1 SNHLY and CDR2 FYNNEI. The CDR3 runs 13 residues. CDR3 amino acids: CASRRSGVIGYTF. The CDR3 region has the DNA TGTGCCAGCAGGAGATCCGGGGTAATAGGCTACACCTTC.